These 30 T cell receptor beta chains were sequenced from one sample in a study of blood T cell repertoires in COVID-19. Profiling relied on immunoSEQ multiplex PCR, and the TCRdb table lists in-frame clones only, not all of them. This sample yields some 300,000 clones, of which 90% are seen a single time; approximately 6% belongs to the top ten. Sequencing was carried out using peripheral blood. These receptors originate from a woman aged 50 to 60 with COVID-19, enrolled during active disease.

The chain recombines TRBV9 with TRBJ1-1; tentatively, D is TRBD1 (6 bases). The ends were cut back, 3 bases at V and 4 bases at J, with 13 bases in the middle. CDR1 and CDR2 from the germline V gene are SGDLS and YYNGEE. CDR3 length: 14 amino acids. CDR3 sequence reads: CASSGPGVGTEAFF. CDR3 nucleotide sequence: TGTGCCAGCAGCGGACCAGGGGTCGGCACTGAAGCTTTCTTT. Full variable domain (remainder filled in from reference TRBV9 and TRBJ1-1): DSGVTQTPKHLITATGQRVTLRCSPRSGDLSVYWYQQSLDQGLQFLIQYYNGEERAKGNILERFSAQQFPDLHSELNLSSLELGDSALYFCASSGPGVGTEAFFGQGTRLTVV.

This chain connects TRBV5-7 to TRBJ1-1, with 8 nucleotides matching TRBD1. TRBV5-7 falls under the ORF class, with uncertain function. J was trimmed by 1 base and V by 0 bases; bases with no gene match: 5. This CDR3 has 16 amino acids. CDR3 region: CASSLETGVGNTEAFF. The DNA of the CDR3 is TGTGCCAGCAGCTTGGAGACAGGGGTAGGGAACACTGAAGCTTTCTTT.

The rearrangement joins TRBV28 to TRBJ2-3; 7 bases agree with TRBD2. Trimming took 7 bases from V and 2 from J; bases not matched to a gene: 6. This CDR3 is built from 14 residues. The germline CDR1 and CDR2 sequences are MDHEN and SYDVKM. CDR3 sequence (DNA): TGTGCCAGCAAGAAAGCGGGACCCACAGATACGCAGTATTTT. This encodes CASKKAGPTDTQYF.

The V gene is TRBV29-1, the J gene TRBJ1-1; 8 bases are a match to TRBD1. J was trimmed by 1 base and V by 7 bases; bases with no gene match: 5. The CDR3 extends over 13 amino acids. The V gene's germline CDR1 is SQVTM and CDR2 ANQGSEA. The CDR3: CSGGDRTNTEAFF. The CDR3 bases are TGCAGCGGGGGGGACAGGACGAACACTGAAGCTTTCTTT. The complete variable domain, with remaining parts taken from reference TRBV29-1 and TRBJ1-1, reads SAVISQKPSRDICQRGTSLTIQCQVDSQVTMMFWYRQQPGQSLTLIATANQGSEATYESGFVIDKFPISRPNLTFSTLTVSNMSPEDSSIYLCSGGDRTNTEAFFGQGTRLTVV.

For the CDR3, the DNA is TGTGCCAGCAGTGAAGCGGGGGGGGTAGGTCAGCCCCAGCATTTT. Protein product: CASSEAGGVGQPQHF. This rearrangement joins TRBV6-1 to TRBJ1-5, with D perhaps matching TRBD1 (5 bases). Trimming removed 0 bases at V and 6 bases at J, with 12 bases between. In germline, CDR1 is MNHNS, CDR2 SASEGT. CDR3 size: 15 residues.

This clone was recorded a few times. The chain employs TRBV6-5 and TRBJ2-3; TRBD1 matches 8 bases. This CDR3 contains 14 residues. Germline V gives CDR1 MNHEY, CDR2 SVGAGI. J lost 3 bases, V lost 5 bases, and 4 bases had no gene match. CDR3: CASSTGQGTDTQYF. The CDR3 DNA reads as TGTGCCAGCAGTACAGGACAGGGTACAGATACGCAGTATTTT.

Turning to this clone: Other nucleotide sequences from this sample produce the same CDR3. The rearrangement uses TRBV6-5 and TRBJ2-1; 10 nucleotides match TRBD2. After removal of 5 bases from V and 1 base from J, the junction contained 2 bases not matched to a gene. The germline gives CDR1 MNHEY, CDR2 SVGAGI. This CDR3 has 15 amino acids. The chain's CDR3 is CASSRTSGSYNEQFF. The CDR3 nucleotides read TGTGCCAGCAGTCGGACTAGCGGTTCCTACAATGAGCAGTTCTTC.

The rearrangement links TRBV19 to TRBJ2-2; a weak D match, TRBD1 (6 bases). The CDR3 loop spans 16 amino acids. The V gene lost 4 bases and the J gene lost 1 base, with 13 bases spanning the gap. From germline, CDR1 is LNHDA and CDR2 SQIVND (reference sequence). CDR3 sequence (DNA): TGTGCCAGTAGTAAGAACCAGGGGCTGAACACCGGGGAGCTGTTTTTT. Translating it yields CASSKNQGLNTGELFF.

This clone was found once. The chain links TRBV12-5 to TRBJ2-1; 14 bases agree with TRBD2. The V segment lost 5 bases and the J segment 6 bases; nucleotides outside the gene matches: 12. The CDR3 totals 18 residues. The germline V gene has CDR1 LGHNT and CDR2 FRNRAP. The CDR3 coding sequence is TGTGCTAGTGGTGCCGGGACTAGCGGGAGTCGGACTACCAATGAGCAGTTCTTC. This gives the protein CASGAGTSGSRTTNEQFF.

The table lists this clone with a count of one. The chain is built from TRBV4-2 and TRBJ2-3; D is ambiguous. The V and J ends lost 1 base and 1 base respectively, with 9 bases between them. The germline gives CDR1 LGHNA, CDR2 YNFKEQ. CDR3 length equals 15 residues. CDR3 DNA: TGTGCCAGCAGCCAAGCCCGCGGTGGCACAGATACGCAGTATTTT. It specifies CASSQARGGTDTQYF.

This clone was seen once. This chain links TRBV19 with TRBJ1-5; 7 bases agree with TRBD1. Germline values: CDR1 LNHDA, CDR2 SQIVND (reference sequence). Unmatched junction bases numbered 10, after V lost 0 bases and J lost 2 bases. The CDR3 is made up of 18 amino acids. The CDR3 reads CASSIDPGTAGRNQPQHF. The DNA of the CDR3 is TGTGCCAGTAGTATAGACCCAGGGACAGCCGGGCGCAATCAGCCCCAGCATTTT.

CDR3 protein: CASSPPGTGGPAFF. The CDR3 DNA reads as TGTGCCAGCAGCCCGCCCGGGACAGGGGGTCCGGCTTTCTTT. The chain is built from TRBV5-5 and TRBJ1-1; 11 bases line up with TRBD1. Unmatched junction bases numbered 10, after V lost 4 bases and J lost 11 bases. The CDR3 contains 14 residues. CDR1 is SGHKS, CDR2 YYEKEE, per germline (reference sequence).

V and J are TRBV2 and TRBJ2-7; TRBD2 aligns across 11 bases. J gave up 2 bases and V 8 bases, and 11 bases lay outside the gene matches. The CDR3 has 16 residues. Per the germline V gene, CDR1 is SNHLY and CDR2 is FYNNEI. CDR3 loop: CASGYALTSGTYEQYF. The CDR3 bases are TGTGCCAGCGGGTACGCCCTGACTAGCGGGACCTACGAGCAGTACTTC. The whole variable domain, filled in from reference TRBV2 and TRBJ2-7, reads EPEVTQTPSHQVTQMGQEVILRCVPISNHLYFYWYRQILGQKVEFLVSFYNNEISEKSEIFDDQFSVERPDGSNFTLKIRSTKLEDSAMYFCASGYALTSGTYEQYFGPGTRLTVT.

The J gene is TRBJ2-3, the V gene TRBV4-3; 10 positions agree with TRBD1. Germline-derived CDR1 and CDR2 are LGHNA and YSLEER. Germline trimming cut 0 bases from V and 7 bases from J; bases unmatched to any gene: 7. The CDR3 runs to 16 residues. CDR3 protein: CASSQETGQGVYTQYF. CDR3 sequence (DNA): TGCGCCAGCAGCCAAGAGACAGGACAGGGGGTTTATACGCAGTATTTT.

This clone is a singleton in its sample. V and J are TRBV18 and TRBJ1-2; tentatively, D is TRBD1 (5 bases). Germline CDR1 reads KGHSH; CDR2 reads LQKENI. Trimming left V 6 bases short and J 7 bases short, with 21 bases between. The CDR3 is 15 residues long. The CDR3 DNA reads as TGTGCCAGCTCCGACACCCTCGGGGGGTCGCCTGGCTACACCTTC. It specifies CASSDTLGGSPGYTF.

The rearrangement uses TRBV7-8 and TRBJ1-5; TRBD1 might be the D (5 bases). Germline V gene sequence: CDR1 SGHVS, CDR2 FQNEAQ. The V gene lost 1 base and the J gene lost 0 bases, with 10 bases spanning the gap. The CDR3 runs to 16 residues. The CDR3 protein is CASSLGGLYSNQPQHF. The CDR3 DNA reads TGTGCCAGCAGCTTAGGGGGCCTCTATAGCAATCAGCCCCAGCATTTT.

The chain recombines TRBV5-6 with TRBJ2-4, with D perhaps TRBD2 (6 bases). This CDR3 is built from 15 residues. V dropped 1 base and J dropped 0 bases, with 8 bases sitting between them. The germline gives CDR1 SGHDT, CDR2 YYEEEE. The DNA for the CDR3 is TGTGCCAGCAGCTTGTCGGGACTAGCCAAAAACATTCAGTACTTC. Translating it yields CASSLSGLAKNIQYF.

This chain connects TRBV30 to TRBJ2-7; 12 bases agree with TRBD1. The CDR3 loop spans 14 amino acids. Germline CDR1 and CDR2: GTSNPN and SVGIG (reference sequence). The junction had 12 bases not matched to a gene; V was cut back by 5 bases and J by 10 bases. CDR3 bases: TGTGCCTGGGACACCGGGACAGGGGGCAATCTCCAGTACTTC. It codes for CAWDTGTGGNLQYF.

V is TRBV2 and J is TRBJ2-1, with D possibly matching TRBD1 (7 bases). The CDR3 has 14 amino acids. Germline V lookup: CDR1 SNHLY, CDR2 FYNNEI. Trimming took off 11 bases at V and 4 bases at J, with 18 bases between the two ends. As DNA, the CDR3 is TGTGCCTCAGGCGGGGCAGGGGGGTACAATGAGCAGTTCTTC. Protein: CASGGAGGYNEQFF.

The rearrangement joins TRBV7-3 to TRBJ1-1; D ambiguous. The CDR3 extends over 15 amino acids. Germline CDR1 and CDR2: SGHTA and FQGTGA. V was cut by 2 bases and J by 0 bases, with 10 bases left in between. As DNA, the CDR3 is TGTGCCAGCAGCTTAGATTCAGGAATGAACACTGAAGCTTTCTTT. Translated, it gives CASSLDSGMNTEAFF. Using reference TRBV7-3 and TRBJ1-1 for the parts outside the CDR3, the full variable domain is GAGVSQTPSNKVTEKGKYVELRCDPISGHTALYWYRQSLGQGPEFLIYFQGTGAADDSGLPNDRFFAVRPEGSVSTLKIQRTERGDSAVYLCASSLDSGMNTEAFFGQGTRLTVV.

This sequence joins TRBV30 and TRBJ1-5; the D gene is possibly TRBD1 (6 bases). Trimming left V 3 bases short and J 6 bases short, with 12 bases between. The CDR3 runs to 13 residues. Germline values: CDR1 GTSNPN, CDR2 SVGIG (reference sequence). CDR3 residues: CAWRKGDSQPQHF. The CDR3, as DNA: TGTGCCTGGAGAAAGGGGGATAGTCAGCCCCAGCATTTT.

This chain joins TRBV4-2 and TRBJ1-2; 11 nucleotides line up with TRBD1. This CDR3 has 15 residues. With V trimmed by 3 bases and J by 4 bases, 4 bases remained unmatched. Germline CDR1 and CDR2: LGHNA and YNFKEQ. The CDR3 here is CASSQGQGDPYGYTF. Written as DNA, the CDR3 is TGTGCCAGCAGCCAGGGACAGGGGGATCCCTATGGCTACACCTTC.

The chain couples TRBV24-1 to TRBJ2-3; 7 nucleotides align to TRBD2. The length of the CDR3 is 17 residues. The V and J ends lost 5 bases and 3 bases, in that order; junction bases with no gene match: 13. Germline V gives CDR1 KGHDR, CDR2 SFDVKD. The CDR3 is CATSGFVREGRTDTQYF. As DNA, the CDR3 is TGTGCCACCAGTGGATTCGTGAGGGAGGGCCGGACAGATACGCAGTATTTT.

This chain connects TRBV30 to TRBJ1-1, with a possible D match to TRBD1 (5 bases). Germline-derived CDR1 and CDR2 are GTSNPN and SVGIG (reference sequence). CDR3 length equals 13 residues. V lost 3 bases and J lost 4, with 12 bases in between. Written as DNA, the CDR3 is TGTGCCTGGAGCGAGGGGACTACCACTGAAGCTTTCTTT. As protein: CAWSEGTTTEAFF.

The chain uses TRBV7-6 and TRBJ1-4, with D unclear. CDR1 is SGHVS and CDR2 is FNYEAQ in the germline V gene. This CDR3 contains 16 residues. Trimming took 5 bases from V and 0 from J, leaving 13 bases between them. Here the CDR3 reads CASSTGGLATNEKLFF. In nucleotides, the CDR3 is TGTGCCAGCAGCACCGGCGGTCTTGCAACTAATGAAAAACTGTTTTTT.

The gene calls are TRBV24-1 and TRBJ2-3; D unresolved. Germline CDR1 is KGHDR and CDR2 is SFDVKD. V was trimmed by 5 bases and J by 2 bases, leaving 7 bases between them. This CDR3 region has 13 residues. CDR3: CATSVQSTDTQYF. CDR3 coding DNA: TGTGCCACCAGTGTTCAATCCACAGATACGCAGTATTTT.

The V and J genes are TRBV19 and TRBJ1-1, with 8 bases fitting TRBD1. Germline V gene sequence: CDR1 LNHDA, CDR2 SQIVND (reference sequence). The CDR3 length is 15 residues. The junction had 8 bases not matched to a gene; V was cut back by 4 bases and J by 4 bases. CDR3 residues: CASSTFWTGPTEAFF. In DNA, the CDR3 is TGTGCCAGTAGTACGTTTTGGACAGGGCCCACTGAAGCTTTCTTT.

The gene calls are TRBV7-8 and TRBJ2-1; 9 bases align to TRBD2. This CDR3 has 15 amino acids. CDR1 is SGHVS and CDR2 is FQNEAQ in the germline V gene. The trim removed 5 bases at V and 2 bases at J, leaving 4 bases unmatched. CDR3 protein: CASSISGSTYNEQFF. The DNA of the CDR3 is TGTGCCAGCAGCATTAGCGGGAGTACCTACAATGAGCAGTTCTTC.

The chain links TRBV5-4 to TRBJ2-2; 10 bases fit TRBD2. With V trimmed by 4 bases and J by 0 bases, 3 bases remained unmatched. The germline V gene has CDR1 SGHNT and CDR2 YYREEE (reference sequence). The CDR3 consists of 16 residues. CDR3 loop: CASSPGLAANTGELFF. The CDR3 DNA reads as TGTGCCAGCAGCCCCGGACTAGCGGCGAACACCGGGGAGCTGTTTTTT.

The V and J genes are TRBV12-3 or TRBV12-4 and TRBJ1-1, with a possible D match to TRBD1 (5 bases). Trimming pared 0 bases from V and 5 bases from J, leaving 7 bases between. The length of the CDR3 is 13 residues. CDR3 nucleotides: TGTGCCAGCAGTTTAGCACGGGGGACTGAAGCTTTCTTT. As protein: CASSLARGTEAFF.